Each of the 13 T cell receptor beta chains below was sequenced from the same sample in a study of metastatic and nonmetastatic thyroid tumors. Nobody among the patients had been given any treatment before thyroid surgery. TCRdb re-called clones via MiXCR from the PCR reads. The data hold about 14,000 clones, with roughly a fifth observed a single time. Sequenced material: blood. The receptors derive from a female donor with papillary thyroid cancer or a benign thyroid nodule (not recorded which). Some clones in this sample may be carry-over from other donors' samples.

Note on this clone: Mismatch with germline at one junction end may stem from a read error. The chain links TRBV12-3 or TRBV12-4 to TRBJ1-1; a weak D match, TRBD1 (5 bases). This CDR3 region has 16 residues. This CDR3 reads CACSRFSWGSATEAFF. The CDR3 region has the DNA TGTGCCTGCAGCCGGTTTTCATGGGGGAGTGCCACTGAAGCTTTCTTT.

This clone was counted ten times or more. The V call is TRBV19, the J call TRBJ2-1, with D perhaps being TRBD1 or TRBD2 (5 bases each). There are 17 residues in the CDR3. V was clipped by 6 bases and J by 3 bases, with 21 bases between them. The germline V gene encodes CDR1 LNHDA and CDR2 SQIVND (reference sequence). CDR3 residues: CASRRGRAGSFYNEQFF. The CDR3 nucleotides are TGTGCCAGTAGAAGAGGCAGGGCGGGTAGCTTCTACAATGAGCAGTTCTTC.

By frequency in the sample, this clone is medium-sized. V and J are TRBV6-1 and TRBJ1-3, with 9 bases fitting TRBD1. Germline CDR1 is MNHNS and CDR2 is SASEGT. After removal of 5 bases from V and 3 bases from J, the junction contained 2 bases not matched to a gene. This CDR3 is built from 14 residues. The DNA for the CDR3 is TGTGCCAGCAGTACAGGGGGCGGTGGAAACACCATATATTTT. Translating it yields CASSTGGGGNTIYF.

This clone was detected many times. The V gene is TRBV2, the J gene TRBJ1-4; D unresolved. The CDR3 totals 14 residues. V was pared by 4 bases and J by 1 base, with 7 bases between. From germline, CDR1 is SNHLY and CDR2 FYNNEI. Here the CDR3 DNA reads TGTGCCAGCAGTGTTCAGAGAACTAATGAAAAACTGTTTTTT. Protein product: CASSVQRTNEKLFF.

This clone was observed a few times. The chain uses TRBV7-6 and TRBJ1-5, with D tentatively TRBD1 (5 bases). CDR1 is SGHVS and CDR2 is FNYEAQ in the germline V gene. The CDR3 runs 10 residues. Trimming pared 11 bases from V and 9 bases from J, leaving 11 bases between. Here the CDR3 reads CAVLGGPQHF. Written as DNA, the CDR3 is TGTGCCGTCCTGGGGGGGCCCCAGCATTTT.

This chain uses TRBV27 with TRBJ2-5, with D possibly being TRBD1 (6 bases). Germline-derived CDR1 and CDR2 are MNHEY and SMNVEV (reference sequence). The CDR3 has 18 amino acids. Trimming removed 0 bases at V and 4 bases at J, with 21 bases between. The CDR3 DNA reads TGTGCCAGCAGTTTATCGAGGGGGAGTGGGGGTTGGGGAGAGACCCAGTACTTC. Protein sequence: CASSLSRGSGGWGETQYF.

The chain combines TRBV19 with TRBJ2-2; TRBD2 aligns across 11 bases. The germline V gene encodes CDR1 LNHDA and CDR2 SQIVND (reference sequence). J lost 6 bases, V lost 8 bases, and 8 bases had no gene match. CDR3 length: 15 residues. In DNA, the CDR3 is TGTGCCAGTCTGCCCACTAGCGGGAGTTCCGGGGAGCTGTTTTTT. Its translation: CASLPTSGSSGELFF.

Many counts were recorded for this clone. V usage is TRBV5-8 and J usage is TRBJ2-2, with 7 positions matching TRBD1. With 4 bases clipped from V and 5 bases from J, the junction kept 5 bases outside the gene matches. The CDR3 consists of 14 residues. The germline gives CDR1 SGHTS, CDR2 YDEGEE. This CDR3 reads CASSQDRETGELFF. In DNA, the CDR3 is TGTGCCAGCAGCCAAGACAGGGAGACCGGGGAGCTGTTTTTT.

In this sample, this clone turned up a few times. The chain joins TRBV6-1 to TRBJ1-5, with D unresolved. Looked up from germline, CDR1 is MNHNS and CDR2 is SASEGT. The CDR3 loop spans 14 amino acids. The ends were cut back, 2 bases at V and 1 base at J, with 6 bases in the middle. The CDR3 region is CASSEHPSNQPQHF. The CDR3 coding sequence is TGTGCCAGCAGTGAACACCCGAGCAATCAGCCCCAGCATTTT.

Comment on this clone: Other DNA sequences of this sample code for an identical CDR3. This rearrangement joins TRBV19 to TRBJ2-7, with D maybe TRBD2 (6 bases). CDR1 LNHDA and CDR2 SQIVND come from the germline V gene (reference sequence). Trimming left V 5 bases short and J 3 bases short, with 29 bases between. The CDR3 runs to 19 residues. The CDR3 here is CASSPGGGGLFVPNYEQYF. The DNA for the CDR3 is TGTGCCAGTAGTCCCGGGGGTGGTGGTTTATTCGTTCCGAACTACGAGCAGTACTTC.

Many counts were recorded for this clone. The gene calls are TRBV20-1 and TRBJ2-1, with TRBD2 matching 12 bases. CDR1 and CDR2 (germline): DFQATT, SNEGSKA (reference sequence). The CDR3 totals 18 residues. V dropped 1 base and J dropped 8; count of bases not matched to a gene: 15. CDR3 DNA sequence: TGCAGTGCTAGAGTGATGCCTAGCGGGAGGGCCTGGGATCATGAGCAGTTCTTC. Translating it yields CSARVMPSGRAWDHEQFF.

This clone is labeled as medium-sized. Other DNA sequences within the sample encode an identical CDR3. The chain combines TRBV7-2 with TRBJ2-5; D ambiguous. In germline, CDR1 is SGHTA, CDR2 FQGNSA. This CDR3 region has 10 residues. Deletions cut 8 bases from V and 3 bases from J, with 4 bases between. CDR3 region: CASAEETQYF. The CDR3 DNA reads as TGTGCCAGCGCAGAAGAGACCCAGTACTTC.

This clone was recorded many times. V gene TRBV5-4 combines with J gene TRBJ2-7, with 15 bases lining up with TRBD2. Trimming at V came to 3 bases and at J to 6 bases, leaving 7 bases not matched to a gene. The CDR3 consists of 16 residues. Looked up from germline, CDR1 is SGHNT and CDR2 is YYREEE (reference sequence). The CDR3 sequence is CASSSEGLAGGVEQYF. The CDR3 DNA is TGTGCCAGCAGCTCTGAGGGACTAGCGGGAGGTGTCGAGCAGTACTTC.